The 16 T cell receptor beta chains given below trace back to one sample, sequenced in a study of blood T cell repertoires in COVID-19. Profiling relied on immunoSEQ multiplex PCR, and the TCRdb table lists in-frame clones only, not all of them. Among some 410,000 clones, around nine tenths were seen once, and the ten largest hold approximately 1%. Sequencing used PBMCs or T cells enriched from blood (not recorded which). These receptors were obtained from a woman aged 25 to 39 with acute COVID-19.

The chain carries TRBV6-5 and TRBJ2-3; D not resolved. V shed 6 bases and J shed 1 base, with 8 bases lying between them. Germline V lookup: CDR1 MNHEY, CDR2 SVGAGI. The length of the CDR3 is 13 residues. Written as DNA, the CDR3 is TGTGCCAGCAGCCTCCCGGGCACAGATACGCAGTATTTT. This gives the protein CASSLPGTDTQYF.

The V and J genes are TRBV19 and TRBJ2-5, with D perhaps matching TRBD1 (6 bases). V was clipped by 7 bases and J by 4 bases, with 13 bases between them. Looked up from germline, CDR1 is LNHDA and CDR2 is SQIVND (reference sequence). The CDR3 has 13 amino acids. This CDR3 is CASTADSRETQYF. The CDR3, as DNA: TGTGCCAGTACCGCGGACAGCCGAGAGACCCAGTACTTC.

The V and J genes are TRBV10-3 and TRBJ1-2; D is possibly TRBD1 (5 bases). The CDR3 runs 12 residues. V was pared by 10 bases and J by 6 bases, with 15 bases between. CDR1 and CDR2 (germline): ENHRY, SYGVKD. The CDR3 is CATRAGQDGYTF. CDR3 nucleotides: TGTGCCACCCGGGCAGGGCAAGATGGCTACACCTTC.

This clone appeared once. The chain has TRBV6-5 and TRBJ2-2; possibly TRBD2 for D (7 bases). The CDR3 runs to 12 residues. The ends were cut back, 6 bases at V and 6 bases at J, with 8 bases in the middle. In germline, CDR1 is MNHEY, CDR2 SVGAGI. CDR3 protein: CASRGGAGELFF. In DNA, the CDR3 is TGTGCCAGCAGAGGGGGGGCCGGGGAGCTGTTTTTT.

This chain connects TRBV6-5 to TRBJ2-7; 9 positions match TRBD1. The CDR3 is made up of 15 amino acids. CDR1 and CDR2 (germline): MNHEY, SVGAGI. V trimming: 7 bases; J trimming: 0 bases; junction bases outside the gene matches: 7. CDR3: CASTEGTGSSYEQYF. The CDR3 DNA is TGTGCCAGCACCGAAGGGACAGGGAGCTCCTACGAGCAGTACTTC.

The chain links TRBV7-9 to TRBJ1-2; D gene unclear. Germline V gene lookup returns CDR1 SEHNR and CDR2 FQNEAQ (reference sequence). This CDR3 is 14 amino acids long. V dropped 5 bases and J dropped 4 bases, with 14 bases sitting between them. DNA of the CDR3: TGTGCCAGCAGCCCCGATACGCTAGGCTATGGCTACACCTTC. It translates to CASSPDTLGYGYTF. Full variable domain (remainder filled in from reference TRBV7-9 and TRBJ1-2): DTGVSQNPRHKITKRGQNVTFRCDPISEHNRLYWYRQTLGQGPEFLTYFQNEAQLEKSRLLSDRFSAERPKGSFSTLEIQRTEQGDSAMYLCASSPDTLGYGYTFGSGTRLTVV.

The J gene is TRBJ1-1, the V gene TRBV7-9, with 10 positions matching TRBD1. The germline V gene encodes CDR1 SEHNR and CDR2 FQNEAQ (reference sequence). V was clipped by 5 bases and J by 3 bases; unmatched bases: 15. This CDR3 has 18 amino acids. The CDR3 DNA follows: TGTGCCAGCAGCCAGAGGACAGGGGGAAATGGAAGGGACACTGAAGCTTTCTTT. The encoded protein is CASSQRTGGNGRDTEAFF.

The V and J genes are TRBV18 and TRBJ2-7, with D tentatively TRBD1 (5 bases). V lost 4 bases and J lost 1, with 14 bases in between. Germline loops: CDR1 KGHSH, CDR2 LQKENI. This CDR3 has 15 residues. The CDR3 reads CASSRSQDKSYEQYF. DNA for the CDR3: TGTGCCAGCTCACGTTCCCAGGACAAATCCTACGAGCAGTACTTC. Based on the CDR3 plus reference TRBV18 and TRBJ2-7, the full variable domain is NAGVMQNPRHLVRRRGQEARLRCSPMKGHSHVYWYRQLPEEGLKFMVYLQKENIIDESGMPKERFSAEFPKEGPSILRIQQVVRGDSAAYFCASSRSQDKSYEQYFGPGTRLTVT.

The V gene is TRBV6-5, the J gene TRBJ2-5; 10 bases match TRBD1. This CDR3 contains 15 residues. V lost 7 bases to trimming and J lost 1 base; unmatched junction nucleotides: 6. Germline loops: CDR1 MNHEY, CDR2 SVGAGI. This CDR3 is CASKRQGAPQETQYF. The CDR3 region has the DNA TGTGCCAGCAAAAGACAGGGGGCCCCCCAAGAGACCCAGTACTTC.

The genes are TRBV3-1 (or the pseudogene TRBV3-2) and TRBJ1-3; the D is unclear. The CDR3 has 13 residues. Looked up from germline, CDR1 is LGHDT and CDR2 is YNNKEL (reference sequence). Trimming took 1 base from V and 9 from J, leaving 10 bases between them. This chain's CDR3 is CASSQGTGITIYF. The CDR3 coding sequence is TGTGCCAGCAGCCAAGGCACCGGGATCACCATATATTTT.

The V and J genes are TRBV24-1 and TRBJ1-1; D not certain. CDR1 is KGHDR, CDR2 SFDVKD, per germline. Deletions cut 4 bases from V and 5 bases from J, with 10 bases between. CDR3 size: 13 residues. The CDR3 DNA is TGTGCCACCAGTGACTCGACATTTACTGAAGCTTTCTTT. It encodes CATSDSTFTEAFF.

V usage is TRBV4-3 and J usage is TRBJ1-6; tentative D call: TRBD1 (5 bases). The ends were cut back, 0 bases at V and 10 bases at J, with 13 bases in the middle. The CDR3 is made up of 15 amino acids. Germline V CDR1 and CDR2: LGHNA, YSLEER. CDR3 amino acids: CASSQEPRVNSPLHF. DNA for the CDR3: TGCGCCAGCAGCCAAGAGCCCAGGGTTAACTCACCCCTCCACTTT.

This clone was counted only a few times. The CDR3 coding sequence is TGTGCCAGTAGTACTTCCGGGACAGCGAACACAGATACGCAGTATTTT. This codes for CASSTSGTANTDTQYF. The chain links TRBV19 to TRBJ2-3, with 7 bases matching TRBD1. Germline assignment: CDR1 LNHDA and CDR2 SQIVND (reference sequence). V shed 4 bases, J shed 2 bases, and the junction held 9 bases outside the gene matches. This CDR3 comprises 16 residues.

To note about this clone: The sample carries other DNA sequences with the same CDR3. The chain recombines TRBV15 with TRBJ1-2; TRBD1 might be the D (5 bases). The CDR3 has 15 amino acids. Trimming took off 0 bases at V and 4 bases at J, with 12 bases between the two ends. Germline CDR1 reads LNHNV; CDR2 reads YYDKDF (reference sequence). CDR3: CATSRDSQGSYGYTF. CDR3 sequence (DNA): TGTGCCACCAGCAGAGATTCGCAGGGCTCCTATGGCTACACCTTC.

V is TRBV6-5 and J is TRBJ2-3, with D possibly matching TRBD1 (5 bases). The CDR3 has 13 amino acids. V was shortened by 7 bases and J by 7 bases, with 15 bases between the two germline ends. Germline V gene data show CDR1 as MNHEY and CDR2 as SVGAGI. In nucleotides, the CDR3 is TGTGCCAGCAAGGACATAGGAGTGAATACGCAGTATTTT. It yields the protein CASKDIGVNTQYF.

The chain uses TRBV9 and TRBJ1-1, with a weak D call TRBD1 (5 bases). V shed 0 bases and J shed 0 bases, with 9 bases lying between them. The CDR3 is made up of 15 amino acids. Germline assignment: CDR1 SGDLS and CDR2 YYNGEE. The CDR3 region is CASSVGGRLNTEAFF. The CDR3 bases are TGTGCCAGCAGCGTAGGGGGCAGATTGAACACTGAAGCTTTCTTT.